Listed below are T cell receptor beta chains from one sample, sequenced in a study of cytomegalovirus exposure and HLA in healthy donors. Data came from immunoSEQ multiplex PCR; TCRdb stores just in-frame clones and leaves some out. The table records under 200,000 clones, about four fifths of them present only once. Sequencing input: PBMCs. These receptors all stem from a male donor in good health and CMV-seronegative. CDR3s include the opening cysteine and the closing phenylalanine or tryptophan. Each record gives: V gene, clone size, D gene, J gene, CDR3 DNA, CDR3 protein. A D gene is named only where the DNA matches it firmly. The size of a clone is reported for some rows only, either as once, few or many, or as a class for expanded clones.

V gene: TRBV27; clone size: NA; D gene: TRBD2; J gene: TRBJ2-3; CDR3 DNA: TGTGCCAGCAGGGCCCGGGAGGGCGTGGCAGATACGCAGTATTTT; CDR3 protein: CASRAREGVADTQYF
V gene: TRBV5-4; clone size: NA; D gene: NA; J gene: TRBJ1-2; CDR3 DNA: TGTGCCAGCAGCTCCGGACAGACCGTATATGGCTACACCTTC; CDR3 protein: CASSSGQTVYGYTF
V gene: TRBV30; clone size: NA; D gene: NA; J gene: TRBJ2-2; CDR3 DNA: TGTGCCTGGGGTCCTCCCGGGGCGAACACCGGGGAGCTGTTTTTT; CDR3 protein: CAWGPPGANTGELFF
V gene: TRBV5-1; clone size: NA; D gene: TRBD2; J gene: TRBJ2-1; CDR3 DNA: TGCGCCAGCAGCCGAACTAGCGGGGGGTACTCCTACAATGAGCAGTTCTTC; CDR3 protein: CASSRTSGGYSYNEQFF
V gene: TRBV27; clone size: NA; D gene: NA; J gene: TRBJ2-2; CDR3 DNA: TGTGCCAGCAGTAGAGGGGGAGAGAGGGTCACCGGGGAGCTGTTTTTT; CDR3 protein: CASSRGGERVTGELFF
V gene: TRBV6-5; clone size: NA; D gene: TRBD2; J gene: TRBJ2-1; CDR3 DNA: TGTGCCAGCAGTTCGACTAGCGGGGGCGGTGAGCAGTTCTTC; CDR3 protein: CASSSTSGGGEQFF
V gene: TRBV12-5; clone size: once; D gene: NA; J gene: TRBJ1-6; CDR3 DNA: TGTGCTAGTGGTTTGGAACCAGGGTCGGGTTCACCCCTCCACTTT; CDR3 protein: CASGLEPGSGSPLHF
V gene: TRBV28; clone size: NA; D gene: NA; J gene: TRBJ1-4; CDR3 DNA: TGTGCCAGCAGAAGAAAGGGCCCGGCGGGTCTGAAGGAAAAACTGTTTTTT; CDR3 protein: CASRRKGPAGLKEKLFF
V gene: TRBV29-1; clone size: NA; D gene: NA; J gene: TRBJ2-2; CDR3 DNA: TGCAGCGTTGATCCAGCGAACACCGGGGAGCTGTTTTTT; CDR3 protein: CSVDPANTGELFF
V gene: TRBV28; clone size: NA; D gene: TRBD2; J gene: TRBJ2-5; CDR3 DNA: TGTGCCAGCAGTGCACTACTAGCGGGGAGACAAGAGACCCAGTACTTC; CDR3 protein: CASSALLAGRQETQYF
V gene: TRBV7-2; clone size: NA; D gene: TRBD2; J gene: TRBJ2-1; CDR3 DNA: TGTGCCAGCAGCTTGAAAGCGGGACCGATCAATGAGCAGTTCTTC; CDR3 protein: CASSLKAGPINEQFF
V gene: TRBV19; clone size: NA; D gene: TRBD2; J gene: TRBJ2-1; CDR3 DNA: TGTGCCAGTACATGGAGGGCGGGAGGGCCGCCGGGGGATGAGCAGTTCTTC; CDR3 protein: CASTWRAGGPPGDEQFF
V gene: TRBV5-1; clone size: NA; D gene: NA; J gene: TRBJ1-6; CDR3 DNA: TGCGCCAGCAGCTTAGGAAGTTGGGGCAGAAACTCCTATAATTCACCCCTCCACTTT; CDR3 protein: CASSLGSWGRNSYNSPLHF
V gene: TRBV14; clone size: NA; D gene: TRBD2; J gene: TRBJ2-1; CDR3 DNA: TGTGCCAGCAGCCAAGTTCAAGCGGGGGGCCGGGGAGAGCAGTTCTTC; CDR3 protein: CASSQVQAGGRGEQFF
V gene: TRBV30; clone size: NA; D gene: TRBD1; J gene: TRBJ2-3; CDR3 DNA: TGTGCCTGGAGTCGCCCTCCAGGACAGGGCACAGATACGCAGTATTTT; CDR3 protein: CAWSRPPGQGTDTQYF
V gene: TRBV28; clone size: NA; D gene: NA; J gene: TRBJ1-5; CDR3 DNA: TGTGCCAGCTTTGTGGGGGGGTCGGTGAGCAATCAGCCCCAGCATTTT; CDR3 protein: CASFVGGSVSNQPQHF
V gene: TRBV5-1; clone size: few; D gene: TRBD1; J gene: TRBJ1-2; CDR3 DNA: TGCGCCAGCAGCGCAGACAGGGGCTATGGCTACACCTTC; CDR3 protein: CASSADRGYGYTF
V gene: TRBV5-4; clone size: few; D gene: NA; J gene: TRBJ2-7; CDR3 DNA: TGTGCCAGCAGCTTGGACCTATACGAGCAGTACTTC; CDR3 protein: CASSLDLYEQYF
V gene: TRBV27; clone size: NA; D gene: NA; J gene: TRBJ1-1; CDR3 DNA: TGTGCCAGCAGTTTTCAGGCGACGGGGACTGAAGCTTTCTTT; CDR3 protein: CASSFQATGTEAFF
V gene: TRBV7-9; clone size: NA; D gene: NA; J gene: TRBJ1-2; CDR3 DNA: TGTGCCAGCAGCAAAGGAACGACAGGATATGGCTACACCTTC; CDR3 protein: CASSKGTTGYGYTF
V gene: TRBV5-1; clone size: once; D gene: TRBD1; J gene: TRBJ2-2; CDR3 DNA: TGCGCCACCGGACAGGGGAACACCGGGGAGCTGTTTTTT; CDR3 protein: CATGQGNTGELFF
V gene: TRBV13; clone size: NA; D gene: TRBD2; J gene: TRBJ2-3; CDR3 DNA: TGTGCCAGCAGCTTAGGATCCAGCGGGGGTGTCTCTCCGCAGTATTTT; CDR3 protein: CASSLGSSGGVSPQYF
V gene: TRBV5-1; clone size: NA; D gene: TRBD2; J gene: TRBJ2-1; CDR3 DNA: TGCGCCAGCAGCTTCTCCGGTGGGGGGGGCTCCTACAATGAGCAGTTCTTC; CDR3 protein: CASSFSGGGGSYNEQFF
V gene: TRBV6-6; clone size: NA; D gene: TRBD1; J gene: TRBJ2-7; CDR3 DNA: TGTGCCAGCAGGCGGGGACAGGGGGCCTACGAGCAGTACTTC; CDR3 protein: CASRRGQGAYEQYF
V gene: TRBV4-1; clone size: NA; D gene: NA; J gene: TRBJ2-3; CDR3 DNA: TGCGCCAGCAGCCAAGATCGAGGCGTCTCAGATACGCAGTATTTT; CDR3 protein: CASSQDRGVSDTQYF
V gene: TRBV29-1; clone size: NA; D gene: TRBD2; J gene: TRBJ2-2; CDR3 DNA: TGCAGCGGAAGTGAGGCGGGGGGTGACACCGGGGAGCTGTTTTTT; CDR3 protein: CSGSEAGGDTGELFF
V gene: TRBV5-6; clone size: NA; D gene: NA; J gene: TRBJ2-7; CDR3 DNA: TGTGCCAGCAGCTTGACAGGTCGGGACATCTACGAGCAGTACTTC; CDR3 protein: CASSLTGRDIYEQYF
V gene: TRBV19; clone size: NA; D gene: NA; J gene: TRBJ1-2; CDR3 DNA: TGTGCCAGTAGCACCCGGGACTCCAAGAACTATGGCTACACCTTC; CDR3 protein: CASSTRDSKNYGYTF
V gene: TRBV9; clone size: NA; D gene: NA; J gene: TRBJ2-1; CDR3 DNA: TGTGCCAGCAGCGTAGTTAGCCTCGATGAGCAGTTCTTC; CDR3 protein: CASSVVSLDEQFF
V gene: TRBV30; clone size: few; D gene: NA; J gene: TRBJ2-2; CDR3 DNA: TGTGCCTGGAGTGTGTCGACAGGGAGGACCGGGGAGCTGTTTTTT; CDR3 protein: CAWSVSTGRTGELFF
V gene: TRBV7-9; clone size: NA; D gene: NA; J gene: TRBJ2-2; CDR3 DNA: TGTGCCAGCCGGGGTTTCTTGAACACCGGGGAGCTGTTTTTT; CDR3 protein: CASRGFLNTGELFF
V gene: TRBV5-6; clone size: NA; D gene: TRBD1; J gene: TRBJ2-7; CDR3 DNA: TGTGCCAGCAGCCCGACAGGGACCTACGAGCAGTACTTC; CDR3 protein: CASSPTGTYEQYF
V gene: TRBV28; clone size: NA; D gene: NA; J gene: TRBJ2-7; CDR3 DNA: TGTGCCAGCACCCCGCTGGCCAGGCTATACGAGCAGTACTTC; CDR3 protein: CASTPLARLYEQYF
V gene: TRBV7-2; clone size: NA; D gene: NA; J gene: TRBJ2-3; CDR3 DNA: TGTGCCAGCAGCCTAAAAAATCCACCAGATACGCAGTATTTT; CDR3 protein: CASSLKNPPDTQYF
V gene: TRBV6-5; clone size: once; D gene: NA; J gene: TRBJ1-1; CDR3 DNA: TGTGCCAGCAGTTACTCTCAACAGGGGAACACTGAAGCTTTCTTT; CDR3 protein: CASSYSQQGNTEAFF
V gene: TRBV7-6; clone size: NA; D gene: TRBD1; J gene: TRBJ2-7; CDR3 DNA: TGTGCCAGCAGCTTAGGGGACAGGGGGGGCTACGAGCAGTACTTC; CDR3 protein: CASSLGDRGGYEQYF
V gene: TRBV19; clone size: few; D gene: NA; J gene: TRBJ1-3; CDR3 DNA: TGTGCCAGTACTCCGGCCCGAGGAGGAAACACCATATATTTT; CDR3 protein: CASTPARGGNTIYF
V gene: TRBV30; clone size: NA; D gene: TRBD2; J gene: TRBJ2-3; CDR3 DNA: TGTGCCTGCATGGGACTAGCGCCTAGCACAGATACGCAGTATTTT; CDR3 protein: CACMGLAPSTDTQYF
V gene: TRBV19; clone size: NA; D gene: TRBD2; J gene: TRBJ2-1; CDR3 DNA: TGTGCCAGTAGTATTGGGACTAGCGTTGTGGTCAGCTCCTACAATGAGCAGTTCTTC; CDR3 protein: CASSIGTSVVVSSYNEQFF
V gene: TRBV6-5; clone size: NA; D gene: NA; J gene: TRBJ1-2; CDR3 DNA: TGTGCCAGCAGTTACGCCCAGGTGTCAGGCTACACCTTC; CDR3 protein: CASSYAQVSGYTF
V gene: TRBV7-9; clone size: NA; D gene: TRBD1; J gene: TRBJ1-6; CDR3 DNA: TGTGCCAGCAGCTTCGGGGACAGAATTAATTCACCCCTCCACTTT; CDR3 protein: CASSFGDRINSPLHF
V gene: TRBV28; clone size: NA; D gene: TRBD1; J gene: TRBJ1-1; CDR3 DNA: TGTGCCAGCAGTGCCGGAACAGGGGGCCTGACTGAAGCTTTCTTT; CDR3 protein: CASSAGTGGLTEAFF
V gene: TRBV5-1; clone size: NA; D gene: TRBD2; J gene: TRBJ2-7; CDR3 DNA: TGCGCCAGCAGCTTGAGCGGGGGGCCATACGAGCAGTACTTC; CDR3 protein: CASSLSGGPYEQYF
V gene: TRBV29-1; clone size: NA; D gene: TRBD1; J gene: TRBJ2-2; CDR3 DNA: TGCAGCGTTGAAGATGCCGGGACAGGGTTCACCGGGGAGCTGTTTTTT; CDR3 protein: CSVEDAGTGFTGELFF
V gene: TRBV28; clone size: once; D gene: NA; J gene: TRBJ1-4; CDR3 DNA: TGTGCCAGCAGCTCTCCAGGGCTATCTAATGAAAAACTGTTTTTT; CDR3 protein: CASSSPGLSNEKLFF
V gene: TRBV14; clone size: NA; D gene: TRBD1; J gene: TRBJ1-2; CDR3 DNA: TGTGCCAGCAGCAAACAGGGGGCCGTAGGCTACACCTTC; CDR3 protein: CASSKQGAVGYTF